This TCR beta chain was sequenced for a study of shared clonotypes between healthy human individuals. Method: immunoSEQ multiplex PCR; TCRdb's copy keeps in-frame clones and lacks some. The table records around 2.1 million clones, around 95% of them present only once. Sequenced sample: naive CD4+ T cells sorted from blood. Subset defined: CD45RA+ positively selected. The TCR was taken from a man between 18 and 29 years old in good health.

The CDR3 sequence is CAISETLTGIQETQYF. The CDR3 nucleotides read TGTGCCATCAGTGAGACTTTGACAGGGATCCAAGAGACCCAGTACTTC. The chain uses TRBV10-3 and TRBJ2-5, with 7 bases lining up with TRBD1. The CDR3 is made up of 16 amino acids. CDR1 is ENHRY and CDR2 is SYGVKD in the germline V gene. The V and J ends lost 2 bases and 1 base, in that order; junction bases with no gene match: 7.